This T cell receptor beta chain derives from a study of blood T cell repertoires in COVID-19. Seattle patient enrollment occurred during active infection, with longitudinal follow-up thereafter. Clones were sequenced by immunoSEQ multiplex PCR, and TCRdb holds only the in-frame ones, with some missing. There are 300,000 to 400,000 clones in the sample; around nine tenths occur only once, and less than 9% lies in the top ten. V shed 4 bases and J shed 3 bases, with 14 bases lying between them. Germline CDR1 and CDR2: LGHNA and YSLEER. The CDR3 has 15 amino acids. This rearrangement joins TRBV4-3 to TRBJ2-3; the D gene is possibly TRBD1 (5 bases). The sequenced sample was peripheral blood. The origin of this receptor is a woman aged 60-70 years with COVID-19, enrolled during active disease. The CDR3 sequence: CASSLSRATTDTQYF. As DNA, the CDR3 is TGCGCCAGCAGCCTAAGCAGGGCGACAACAGATACGCAGTATTTT.